The TCR beta chain under discussion was sequenced for a study of blood T cell repertoires in COVID-19. In the study overall: The samples span acute and convalescent COVID-19 from the United States, Italy and Spain.

Clones were sequenced by immunoSEQ multiplex PCR, and TCRdb holds only the in-frame ones, with some missing. The sample lists 240,000 or so clones, 75% to 90% seen once, with approximately 7.9% in the top ten. The CDR3 is made up of 16 amino acids. Germline V gene lookup returns CDR1 MDHEN and CDR2 SYDVKM. The V gene lost 6 bases and the J gene lost 0 bases, with 15 bases spanning the gap. This sequence originates from a man aged 60-69 years who had recovered from COVID-19. The chain links TRBV28 to TRBJ2-1; D is perhaps TRBD2 (6 bases). The material sequenced was peripheral blood. CDR3 amino acids: CASSPPGANSYNEQFF. The CDR3 DNA sequence: TGTGCCAGCAGCCCCCCGGGAGCTAACTCCTACAATGAGCAGTTCTTC.